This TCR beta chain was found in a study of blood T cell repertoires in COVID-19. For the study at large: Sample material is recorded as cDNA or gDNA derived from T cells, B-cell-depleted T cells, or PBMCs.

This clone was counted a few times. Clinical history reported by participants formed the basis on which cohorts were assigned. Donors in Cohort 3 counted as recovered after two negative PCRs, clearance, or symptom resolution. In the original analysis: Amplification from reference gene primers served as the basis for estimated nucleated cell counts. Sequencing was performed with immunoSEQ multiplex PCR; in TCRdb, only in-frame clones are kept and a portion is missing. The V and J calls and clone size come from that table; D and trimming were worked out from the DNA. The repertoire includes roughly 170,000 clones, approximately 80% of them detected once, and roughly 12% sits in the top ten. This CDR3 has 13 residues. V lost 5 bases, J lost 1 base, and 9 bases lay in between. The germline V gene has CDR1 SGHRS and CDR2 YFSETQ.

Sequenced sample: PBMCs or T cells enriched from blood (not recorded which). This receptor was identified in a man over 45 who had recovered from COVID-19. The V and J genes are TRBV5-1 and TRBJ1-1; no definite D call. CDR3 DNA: TGCGCCAGCAGACCCGGGAGGAACACTGAAGCTTTCTTT. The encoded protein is CASRPGRNTEAFF. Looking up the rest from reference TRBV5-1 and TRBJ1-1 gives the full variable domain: KAGVTQTPRYLIKTRGQQVTLSCSPISGHRSVSWYQQTPGQGLQFLFEYFSETQRNKGNFPGRFSGRQFSNSRSEMNVSTLELGDSALYLCASRPGRNTEAFFGQGTRLTVV.